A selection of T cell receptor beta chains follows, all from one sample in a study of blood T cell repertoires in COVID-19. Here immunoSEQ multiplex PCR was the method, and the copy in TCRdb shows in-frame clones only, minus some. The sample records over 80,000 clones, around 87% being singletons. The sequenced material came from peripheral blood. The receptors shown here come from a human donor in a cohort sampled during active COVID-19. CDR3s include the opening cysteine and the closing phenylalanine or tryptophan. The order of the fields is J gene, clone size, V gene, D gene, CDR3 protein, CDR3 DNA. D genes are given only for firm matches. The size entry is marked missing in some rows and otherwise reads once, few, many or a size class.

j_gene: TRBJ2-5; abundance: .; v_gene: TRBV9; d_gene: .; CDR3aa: CASSVDRQAPWETQYF; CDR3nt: TGTGCCAGCAGCGTAGATCGTCAGGCCCCCTGGGAGACCCAGTACTTC
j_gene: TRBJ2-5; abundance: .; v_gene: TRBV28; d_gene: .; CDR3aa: CATYRPPEGTQYF; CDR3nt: TGTGCCACCTACCGTCCCCCGGAGGGGACCCAGTACTTC
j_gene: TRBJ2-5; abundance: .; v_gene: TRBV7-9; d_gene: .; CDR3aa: CASSSDRTETQYF; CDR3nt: TGTGCCAGCAGTTCGGACAGAACCGAGACCCAGTACTTC
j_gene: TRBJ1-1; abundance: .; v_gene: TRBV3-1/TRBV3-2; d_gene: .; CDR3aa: CASSQVQPKAEAFF; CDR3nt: TGTGCCAGCAGCCAAGTACAGCCCAAGGCTGAAGCTTTCTTT
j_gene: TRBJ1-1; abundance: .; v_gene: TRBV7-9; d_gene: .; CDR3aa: CASSLGQEGNTEAFF; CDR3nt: TGTGCCAGCAGCTTAGGACAGGAAGGGAACACTGAAGCTTTCTTT
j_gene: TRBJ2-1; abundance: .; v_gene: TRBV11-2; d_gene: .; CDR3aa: CASSLYRTQNNEQFF; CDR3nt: TGTGCCAGCAGCTTATACCGGACACAGAACAATGAGCAGTTCTTC
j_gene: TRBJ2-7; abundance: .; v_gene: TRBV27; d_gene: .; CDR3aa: CASSLLGHPGKDAYEQYF; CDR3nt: TGTGCCAGCAGTTTATTGGGACACCCAGGGAAAGATGCCTACGAGCAGTACTTC
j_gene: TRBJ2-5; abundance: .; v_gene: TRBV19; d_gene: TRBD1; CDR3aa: CASTAAGTARETQYF; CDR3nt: TGTGCCAGTACCGCCGCCGGGACAGCGCGGGAGACCCAGTACTTC
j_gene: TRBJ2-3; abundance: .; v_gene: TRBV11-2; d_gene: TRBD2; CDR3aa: CASSLVRLAGATDTQYF; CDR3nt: TGTGCCAGCAGCTTAGTTAGACTAGCGGGAGCTACAGATACGCAGTATTTT
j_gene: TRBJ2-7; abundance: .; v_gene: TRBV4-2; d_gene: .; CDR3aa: CASSQDLNYNEQYF; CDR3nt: TGTGCCAGCAGCCAAGATCTTAACTACAACGAGCAGTACTTC
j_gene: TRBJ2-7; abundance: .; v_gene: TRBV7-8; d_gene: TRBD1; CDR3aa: CASSLSGTGGYEQYF; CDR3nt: TGTGCCAGCAGCTTATCTGGGACAGGGGGCTACGAGCAGTACTTC
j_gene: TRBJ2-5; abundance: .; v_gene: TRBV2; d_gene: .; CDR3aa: CASSEKNQGQETQYF; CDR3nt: TGTGCCAGCAGTGAGAAGAACCAGGGACAAGAGACCCAGTACTTC
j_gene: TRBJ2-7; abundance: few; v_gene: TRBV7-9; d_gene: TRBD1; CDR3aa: CASSNPDRGPGFYEQYF; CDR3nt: TGTGCCAGCAGCAACCCAGACAGGGGGCCAGGGTTCTACGAGCAGTACTTC
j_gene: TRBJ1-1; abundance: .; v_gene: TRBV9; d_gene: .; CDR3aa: CASSVKGADTEAFF; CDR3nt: TGTGCCAGCAGCGTAAAAGGGGCGGACACTGAAGCTTTCTTT
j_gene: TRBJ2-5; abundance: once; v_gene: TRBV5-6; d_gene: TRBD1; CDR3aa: CASSPRTGYQETQYF; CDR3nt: TGTGCCAGCAGCCCCAGGACAGGGTACCAAGAGACCCAGTACTTC
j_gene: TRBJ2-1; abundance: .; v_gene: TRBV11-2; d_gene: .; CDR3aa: CASSFRDNSYNEQFF; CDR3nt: TGTGCCAGCAGCTTCCGGGACAACTCCTACAATGAGCAGTTCTTC
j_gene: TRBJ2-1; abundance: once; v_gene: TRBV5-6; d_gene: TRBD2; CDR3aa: CASSLPAGFNEQFF; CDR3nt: TGTGCCAGCAGCCTCCCAGCGGGATTTAATGAGCAGTTCTTC
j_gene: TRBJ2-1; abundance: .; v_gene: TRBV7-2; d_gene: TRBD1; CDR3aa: CASSTGTGGSYNEQFF; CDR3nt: TGTGCCAGCAGCACCGGGACAGGGGGCTCCTACAATGAGCAGTTCTTC
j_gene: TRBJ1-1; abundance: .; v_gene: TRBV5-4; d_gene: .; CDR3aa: CASSSYMGSNTEAFF; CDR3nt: TGTGCCAGCAGCTCCTACATGGGCTCGAACACTGAAGCTTTCTTT
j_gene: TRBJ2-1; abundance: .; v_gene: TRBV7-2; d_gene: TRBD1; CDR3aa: CASSIRQGGNEQFF; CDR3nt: TGTGCCAGCAGCATCAGACAGGGGGGCAATGAGCAGTTCTTC
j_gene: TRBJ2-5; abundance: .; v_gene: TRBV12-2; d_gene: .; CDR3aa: CASRLKACLNFQETQYF; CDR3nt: TGTGCAAGTCGCTTAAAAGCGTGCCTAAATTTCCAAGAGACCCAGTACTTC
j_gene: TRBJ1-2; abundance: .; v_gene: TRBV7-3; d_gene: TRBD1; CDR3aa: CATYRGRAYGYTF; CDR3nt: TGTGCCACATACAGGGGGCGCGCCTATGGCTACACCTTC
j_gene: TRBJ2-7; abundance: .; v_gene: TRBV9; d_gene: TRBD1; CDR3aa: CASSVEDRGWSQYF; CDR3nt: TGTGCCAGCAGCGTAGAGGACAGGGGATGGTCGCAGTACTTC
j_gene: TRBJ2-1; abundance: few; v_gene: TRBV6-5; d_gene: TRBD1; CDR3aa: CASSRLDRDEQFF; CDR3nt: TGTGCCAGCAGCCGACTCGACAGGGATGAGCAGTTCTTC
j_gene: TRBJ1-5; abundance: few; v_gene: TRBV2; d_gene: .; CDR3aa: CAGNRAGQPQHF; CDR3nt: TGTGCCGGAAACAGGGCGGGTCAGCCCCAGCATTTT
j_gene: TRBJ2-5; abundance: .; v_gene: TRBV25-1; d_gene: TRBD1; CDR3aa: CASSEDLGAGGRETQYF; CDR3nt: TGTGCCAGCAGTGAAGATCTCGGGGCAGGGGGACGAGAGACCCAGTACTTC
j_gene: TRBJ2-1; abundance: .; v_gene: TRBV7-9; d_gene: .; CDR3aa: CASSFQDSYNEQFF; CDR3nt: TGTGCCAGCAGCTTCCAGGACTCGTACAATGAGCAGTTCTTC
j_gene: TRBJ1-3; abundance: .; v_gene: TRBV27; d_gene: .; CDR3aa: CASSLYQEGVSGNTIYF; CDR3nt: TGTGCCAGCAGTTTATATCAGGAGGGAGTCTCTGGAAACACCATATATTTT
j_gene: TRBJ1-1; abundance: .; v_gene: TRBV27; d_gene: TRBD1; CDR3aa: CASSPQGKLSTEAFF; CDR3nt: TGTGCCAGCAGTCCACAGGGGAAGTTGAGCACTGAAGCTTTCTTT
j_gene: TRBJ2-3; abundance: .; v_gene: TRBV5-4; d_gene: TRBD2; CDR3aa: CASSSKRESTDTQYF; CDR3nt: TGTGCCAGCAGCTCCAAGCGGGAGAGCACAGATACGCAGTATTTT
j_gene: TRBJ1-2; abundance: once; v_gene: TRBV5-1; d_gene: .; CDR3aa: CASSPEIPGNGYTF; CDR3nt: TGCGCCAGCAGCCCGGAGATCCCAGGGAATGGCTACACCTTC
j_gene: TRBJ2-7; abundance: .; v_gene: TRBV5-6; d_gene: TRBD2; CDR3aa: CASSSRLGRGTIEQYF; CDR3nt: TGTGCCAGCAGCTCACGATTAGGGAGGGGAACGATCGAGCAGTACTTC
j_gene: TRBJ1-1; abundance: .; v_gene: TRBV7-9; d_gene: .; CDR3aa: CASSVSGRANTEAFF; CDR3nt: TGTGCCAGCAGCGTCAGTGGGCGGGCGAACACTGAAGCTTTCTTT
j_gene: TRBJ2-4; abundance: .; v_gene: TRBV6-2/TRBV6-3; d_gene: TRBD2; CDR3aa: CASSLERDLAKNIQYF; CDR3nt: TGTGCCAGCAGCCTCGAGCGGGACTTAGCCAAAAACATTCAGTACTTC